This TCR beta chain was sequenced for a study of T cell responses to AZD1222 COVID-19 vaccine. TCRdb keeps only in-frame clones here, not all; method: immunoSEQ multiplex PCR. The sample includes some 150,000 clones, 85% to 90% seen only once; the top ten take about 8.9%. CDR3 length equals 12 residues. From germline, CDR1 is MDHEN and CDR2 SYDVKM. The V end lost 6 bases, the J end lost 4 bases, and 9 bases lay between the germline ends. This TCR was recovered from an adult who received the AZD1222 COVID-19 vaccine. V and J are TRBV28 and TRBJ1-1; D is undetermined. The material was peripheral blood, obtained 28 days after the second AZD1222 dose. CDR3 loop: CASRSRPTEAFF. The CDR3 coding sequence is TGTGCCAGCAGGAGCCGTCCCACTGAAGCTTTCTTT.